This TCR beta chain derives from a study of blood T cells in healthy people across ages. Turning to the study itself: When template switching was applied, about one barcoded beta molecule was captured per two T cells. The study's findings and limits: TCR beta diversity, measured per million T cells, fell in a roughly linear way with age.

Primed by a sample-barcoded 5' primer and a J-beta primer mix, a second PCR proceeded for about 6 to 11 cycles. The template-switch adaptor, which had 12 random nucleotides, put a tag on each cDNA molecule. MiXCR was run by TCRdb on the 5' RACE reads, yielding one entry per CDR3 protein. The table records over 1.5 million distinct CDR3 sequences, about 50% of them present only once. As concerns this clonotype: Its antigen is still unknown.

CDR3 length: 17 amino acids. V shed 4 bases, J shed 5 bases, and the junction held 12 bases outside the gene matches. The germline CDR1 and CDR2 sequences are LGHNA and YNFKEQ. The specimen sequenced was blood. This TCR was recovered from a woman aged 40 to 50 in good health. The V gene is TRBV4-2, the J gene TRBJ2-3; TRBD2 matches 10 bases. For the CDR3, the DNA is TGTGCCAGCAGCCGGGGGGGAGCGGGGGGGCGTGAAGATACGCAGTATTTT. Amino acid sequence: CASSRGGAGGREDTQYF.